Listed below are T cell receptor beta chains from one sample, sequenced in a study of T cell clones after liver transplantation. The table came from immunoSEQ multiplex PCR; TCRdb's copy has only in-frame clones and leaves some out. In the table there are some 80,000 clones, around four fifths of which are singletons. The material was CD4+ T cells from blood, obtained approximately 3.5 years after liver transplant. The source is a human patient who received a liver transplant. The graft donor may be the source of some T cells. The CDR3 runs from the conserved cysteine through the conserved F or W. A D gene is named only where the DNA matches it firmly. Clone sizes are given selectively: once, few, many, or a class where the clone is expanded.

clone_size j_call d_call v_call cdr3_nt cdr3_aa
- TRBJ1-2 - TRBV6-1 TGTGCCAGCAGCCTGGCGGGGGGCTACACCTTC CASSLAGGYTF
few TRBJ2-1 TRBD2 TRBV6-7 TGTGCCAGCAGACCTAGCGGGAGAAAGTCGGATGAGCAGTTCTTC CASRPSGRKSDEQFF
once TRBJ2-5 - TRBV13 TGTGCCAGCAGCTTCAGGGTGGGGGCACAAGAGACCCAGTACTTC CASSFRVGAQETQYF
- TRBJ2-1 TRBD2 TRBV27 TGTGCCAGCAGTCCCCGTGCGGGAGGGTTTCTGTGGTACAATGAGCAGTTCTTC CASSPRAGGFLWYNEQFF
- TRBJ1-5 - TRBV19 TGTGCCAGTAGTATACCCGGGGACCAGGCTCACCAGCCCCAGCATTTT CASSIPGDQAHQPQHF
- TRBJ2-7 TRBD2 TRBV28 TGTGCCAGCATCTCCGGGACTAGCACCTACGAGCAGTACTTC CASISGTSTYEQYF
- TRBJ1-1 TRBD1 TRBV10-1 TGCGCCAGCAGCCCGGGACAGGGACACACTGAAGCTTTCTTT CASSPGQGHTEAFF
- TRBJ2-7 - TRBV6-6 TGTGCCAGCAGCCCCTATCGGGAACTCTCCTACGAGCAGTACTTC CASSPYRELSYEQYF
- TRBJ1-4 - TRBV6-5 TGTGCCAGCAGTTACGCAGGGACGAATGAAAAACTGTTTTTT CASSYAGTNEKLFF
- TRBJ1-2 TRBD1 TRBV5-1 TGCGCCAGCAGCCAGACGACCGGGACAGTGAACTATGGCTACACCTTC CASSQTTGTVNYGYTF
- TRBJ2-5 - TRBV28 TGTGCCAGCCGGTACACGGGGGAGCAGTACTTC CASRYTGEQYF
- TRBJ2-3 TRBD2 TRBV7-2 TGTGCCAGCAGCTTAGGCGGAGGGACTAGCGGGAGGCAGTATTTT CASSLGGGTSGRQYF
- TRBJ1-1 - TRBV28 TGTGCCAGCATGCGTAGGGGAATGAACACTGAAGCTTTCTTT CASMRRGMNTEAFF
- TRBJ1-5 - TRBV7-2 TGTGCCAGCACCTCCCAAAGGAGCAATCAGCCCCAGCATTTT CASTSQRSNQPQHF
few TRBJ1-2 TRBD1 TRBV28 TGTGCCAGCAGTTTATTTAACAGGGGAAACTATGGCTACACCTTC CASSLFNRGNYGYTF
- TRBJ1-2 - TRBV7-9 TGTGCCAGCAGCTTAGGACCCGCTATGTCTGGCTACACCTTC CASSLGPAMSGYTF
- TRBJ2-1 TRBD2 TRBV28 TGTGCCAGCAGTTCACTAGCGGGGGACTACAATGAGCAGTTCTTC CASSSLAGDYNEQFF
few TRBJ1-2 - TRBV6-1 TGTGCCATCGGGTCCCTAAACTATGGCTACACCTTC CAIGSLNYGYTF
few TRBJ1-5 TRBD1 TRBV6-5 TGTGCCAGCAGCGCAGGGGGATCAAACGCCCAGCATTTT CASSAGGSNAQHF
- TRBJ2-6 - TRBV15 TGTGCCACCAGCAGAGGACAGGAGTACAACGTCCTGACTTTC CATSRGQEYNVLTF
once TRBJ1-5 TRBD1 TRBV7-2 TGTGCCAGCAGCTCCACAGGGGGAAATAGCAATCAGCCCCAGCATTTT CASSSTGGNSNQPQHF
few TRBJ2-7 TRBD1 TRBV11-3 TGTGCCAGCAGCTGTCCGGGACAGGCGGGATACGAGCAGTACTTC CASSCPGQAGYEQYF
- TRBJ2-3 TRBD2 TRBV10-1 TGCGCCAGCAGTGAGTGGGAAGCGGGAGCGAAGGATACGCAGTATTTT CASSEWEAGAKDTQYF